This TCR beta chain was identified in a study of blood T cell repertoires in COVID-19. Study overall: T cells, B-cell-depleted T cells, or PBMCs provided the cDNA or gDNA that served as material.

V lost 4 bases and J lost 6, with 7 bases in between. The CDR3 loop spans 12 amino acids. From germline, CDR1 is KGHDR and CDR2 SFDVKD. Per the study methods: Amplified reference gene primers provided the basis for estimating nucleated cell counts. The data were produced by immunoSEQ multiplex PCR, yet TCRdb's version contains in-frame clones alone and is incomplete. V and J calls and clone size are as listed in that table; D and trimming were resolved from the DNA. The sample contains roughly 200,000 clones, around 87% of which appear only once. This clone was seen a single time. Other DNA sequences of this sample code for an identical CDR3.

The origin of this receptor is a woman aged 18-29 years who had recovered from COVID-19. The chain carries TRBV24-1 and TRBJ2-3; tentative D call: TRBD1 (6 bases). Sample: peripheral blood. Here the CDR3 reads CATSEGADTQYF. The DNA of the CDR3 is TGTGCCACCAGTGAGGGGGCTGATACGCAGTATTTT.